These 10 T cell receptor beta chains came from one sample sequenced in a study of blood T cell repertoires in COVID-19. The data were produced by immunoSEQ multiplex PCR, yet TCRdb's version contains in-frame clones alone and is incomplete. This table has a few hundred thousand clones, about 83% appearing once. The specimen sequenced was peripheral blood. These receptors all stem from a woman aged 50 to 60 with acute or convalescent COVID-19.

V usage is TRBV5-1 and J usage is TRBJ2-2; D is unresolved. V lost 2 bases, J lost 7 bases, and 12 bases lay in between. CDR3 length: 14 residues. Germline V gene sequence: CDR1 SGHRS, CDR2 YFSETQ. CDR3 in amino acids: CASSFGLDGGELFF. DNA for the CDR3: TGCGCCAGCAGCTTTGGCCTAGACGGCGGGGAGCTGTTTTTT.

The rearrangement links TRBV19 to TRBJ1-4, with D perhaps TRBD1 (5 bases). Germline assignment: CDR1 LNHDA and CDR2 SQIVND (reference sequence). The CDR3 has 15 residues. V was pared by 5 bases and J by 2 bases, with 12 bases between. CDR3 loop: CASSVRQYTNEKLFF. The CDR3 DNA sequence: TGTGCCAGTAGTGTTCGACAGTACACTAATGAAAAACTGTTTTTT.

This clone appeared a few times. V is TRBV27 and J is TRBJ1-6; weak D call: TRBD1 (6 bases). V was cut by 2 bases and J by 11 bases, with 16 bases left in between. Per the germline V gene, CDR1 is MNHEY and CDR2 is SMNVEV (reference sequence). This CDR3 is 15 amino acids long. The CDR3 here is CASSLTRTAKAPLHF. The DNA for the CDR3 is TGTGCCAGCAGTTTAACCAGGACAGCTAAGGCACCCCTCCACTTT.

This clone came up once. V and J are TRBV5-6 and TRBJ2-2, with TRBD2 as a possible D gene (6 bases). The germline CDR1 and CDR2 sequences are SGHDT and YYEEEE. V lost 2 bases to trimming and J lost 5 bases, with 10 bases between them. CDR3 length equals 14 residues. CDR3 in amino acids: CASSLPGGTGELFF. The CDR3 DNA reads TGTGCCAGCAGCTTACCCGGGGGAACCGGGGAGCTGTTTTTT. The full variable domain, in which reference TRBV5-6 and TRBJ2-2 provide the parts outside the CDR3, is DAGVTQSPTHLIKTRGQQVTLRCSPKSGHDTVSWYQQALGQGPQFIFQYYEEEERQRGNFPDRFSGHQFPNYSSELNVNALLLGDSALYLCASSLPGGTGELFFGEGSRLTVL.

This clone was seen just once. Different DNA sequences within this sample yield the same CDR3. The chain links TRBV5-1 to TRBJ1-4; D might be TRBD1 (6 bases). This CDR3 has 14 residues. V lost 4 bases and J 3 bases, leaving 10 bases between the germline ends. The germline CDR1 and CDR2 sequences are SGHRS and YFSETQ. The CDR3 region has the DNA TGCGCCAGCAGCCAACAGGGTTCTAATGAAAAACTGTTTTTT. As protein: CASSQQGSNEKLFF. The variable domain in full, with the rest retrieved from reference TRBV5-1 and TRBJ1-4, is KAGVTQTPRYLIKTRGQQVTLSCSPISGHRSVSWYQQTPGQGLQFLFEYFSETQRNKGNFPGRFSGRQFSNSRSEMNVSTLELGDSALYLCASSQQGSNEKLFFGSGTQLSVL.

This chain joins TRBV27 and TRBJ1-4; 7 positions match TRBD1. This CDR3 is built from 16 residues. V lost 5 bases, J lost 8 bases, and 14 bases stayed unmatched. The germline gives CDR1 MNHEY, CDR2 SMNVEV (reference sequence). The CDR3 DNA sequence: TGTGCCAGCAGTCGAGCTGGACAGGTTGGTTTAGAAAAACTGTTTTTT. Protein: CASSRAGQVGLEKLFF.

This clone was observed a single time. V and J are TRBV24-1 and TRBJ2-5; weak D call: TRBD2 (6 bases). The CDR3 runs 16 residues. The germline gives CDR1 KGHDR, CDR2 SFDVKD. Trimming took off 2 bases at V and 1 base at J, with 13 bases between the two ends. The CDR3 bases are TGTGCCACCAGTGATTCCCGGGGACTTACCCAAGAGACCCAGTACTTC. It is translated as CATSDSRGLTQETQYF.

CDR3 sequence reads: CASSATGVNTEAFF. The DNA for the CDR3 is TGTGCCAGCAGCGCTACAGGGGTGAACACTGAAGCTTTCTTT. This rearrangement joins TRBV9 to TRBJ1-1, with 7 nucleotides matching TRBD1. The trim removed 3 bases at V and 0 bases at J, leaving 2 bases unmatched. This CDR3 comprises 14 residues. Germline CDR1 and CDR2: SGDLS and YYNGEE.

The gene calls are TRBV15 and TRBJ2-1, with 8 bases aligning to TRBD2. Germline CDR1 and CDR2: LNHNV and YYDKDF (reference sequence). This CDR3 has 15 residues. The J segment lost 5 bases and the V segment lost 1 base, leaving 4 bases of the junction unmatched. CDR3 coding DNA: TGTGCCACCAGCAGAGGAGGTAGCGGGAACAATGAGCAGTTCTTC. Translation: CATSRGGSGNNEQFF.

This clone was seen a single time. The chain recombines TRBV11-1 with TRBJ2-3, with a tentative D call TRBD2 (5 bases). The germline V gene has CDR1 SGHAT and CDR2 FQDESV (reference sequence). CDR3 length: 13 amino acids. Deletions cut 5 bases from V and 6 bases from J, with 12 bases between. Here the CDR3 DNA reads TGTGCCAGCAGCCACGGGAAGTTGGATACGCAGTATTTT. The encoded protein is CASSHGKLDTQYF.